The 30 T cell receptor beta chains listed next were all sequenced from one sample in a study of beta chain features in type 1 diabetes. Notes on the study in general: TCRB CDR3s from Type 1 diabetes patients were moderately but significantly shorter in all four CD4+ subsets.

The investigators reverse transcribed all of the isolated RNA, so they sequenced expressed TCRB transcripts. Clones were read by immunoSEQ multiplex PCR, and TCRdb kept only the in-frame ones, dropping some. Among 600,000 or so clones, roughly 12% were seen once, and the ten largest hold 0.09% to 0.15%. These receptors have no identified antigens. The sequenced sample was naive CD4+ T cells from blood. The receptor source for this set is a man aged 25 to 40 with type 1 diabetes.

Only a few counts were recorded for this clone. The chain links TRBV5-5 to TRBJ1-2; 7 nucleotides line up with TRBD1. V was clipped by 4 bases and J by 1 base; unmatched bases: 7. This CDR3 is built from 15 residues. Germline V gene data show CDR1 as SGHKS and CDR2 as YYEKEE (reference sequence). The CDR3 coding sequence is TGTGCCAGCAGCGGCAGGGGGAATGGTAACTATGGCTACACCTTC. Its translation is CASSGRGNGNYGYTF.

V usage is TRBV4-3 and J usage is TRBJ1-2; D perhaps matches TRBD1 (6 bases). Germline V lookup: CDR1 LGHNA, CDR2 YSLEER. Trimming took 3 bases from V and 8 from J, leaving 13 bases between them. The CDR3 totals 13 residues. The CDR3, as DNA: TGCGCCAGCAGCCAGGAACAGGGTAACGGCTACACCTTC. Encoded protein: CASSQEQGNGYTF.

This clone was picked up a small number of times. J is TRBJ2-7 and V is TRBV6-5; TRBD1 aligns across 7 bases. The CDR3 runs 12 residues. Germline values: CDR1 MNHEY, CDR2 SVGAGI. The V gene end was trimmed by 4 bases and the J gene end by 7 bases; junction bases not matched to a gene: 4. The CDR3 nucleotides are TGTGCCAGCAGTTCCACAGGGGTTGAGCAGTACTTC. Translating it yields CASSSTGVEQYF.

This chain joins TRBV19 and TRBJ1-5, with a possible D match to TRBD1 (5 bases). The CDR3 contains 15 residues. V lost 6 bases, J lost 3 bases, and 15 bases lay in between. Germline V gene data show CDR1 as LNHDA and CDR2 as SQIVND (reference sequence). The CDR3 loop is CASRSGREINQPQHF. The CDR3 bases are TGTGCCAGTAGATCGGGCAGGGAAATCAATCAGCCCCAGCATTTT.

This chain links TRBV7-2 with TRBJ1-2; D perhaps matches TRBD1 (5 bases). Germline-derived CDR1 and CDR2 are SGHTA and FQGNSA. The CDR3 covers 16 residues. The V end was cut by 5 bases, the J end by 1 base, with 17 bases between. The CDR3 spells CASSPDGAGINYGYTF. The CDR3 region has the DNA TGTGCCAGCAGCCCAGACGGAGCAGGGATTAACTATGGCTACACCTTC.

This clone was seen more than once but under ten times. The chain uses TRBV5-4 and TRBJ2-1; 8 bases match TRBD2. The V and J ends lost 2 bases and 6 bases, in that order; junction bases with no gene match: 7. Per germline, CDR1 SGHNT and CDR2 YYREEE (reference sequence). The CDR3 loop spans 15 amino acids. For the CDR3, the DNA is TGTGCCAGCAGCTTTGGCAGCGGGGGCGTCAATGAGCAGTTCTTC. Translated: CASSFGSGGVNEQFF.

This clone has more than one count but fewer than ten. The chain recombines TRBV29-1 with TRBJ2-7; D possibly corresponds to TRBD1 (6 bases). V gave up 0 bases and J gave up 9 bases, with 21 bases separating them. Per germline, CDR1 SQVTM and CDR2 ANQGSEA. The CDR3 is 15 amino acids. In nucleotides, the CDR3 is TGCAGCGTTGAAGAGAGGAACAGGGCGCCCTTTGGGCAGTACTTC. It specifies CSVEERNRAPFGQYF.

This clone came up a few times. This sequence joins TRBV28 and TRBJ2-7; 12 nucleotides agree with TRBD1. This CDR3 is built from 16 residues. CDR1 is MDHEN, CDR2 SYDVKM, per germline. V gave up 6 bases and J gave up 3 bases; unmatched junction bases: 9. In DNA form, the CDR3 reads TGTGCCAGCAGCCTTTCCGGGACAGGGGGCAACTACGAGCAGTACTTC. It translates to CASSLSGTGGNYEQYF.

This clone has just a few counts. J is TRBJ2-7 and V is TRBV4-2; 9 bases fit TRBD2. The CDR3 sequence is 16 residues long. J lost 4 bases, V lost 2 bases, and 9 bases had no gene match. Germline V gene sequence: CDR1 LGHNA, CDR2 YNFKEQ. In DNA, the CDR3 is TGTGCCAGCAGCCAAACACCGGGACTAGCCGAATACGAGCAGTACTTC. Amino acid sequence: CASSQTPGLAEYEQYF.

This clone was seen a handful of times. The same CDR3 is also encoded by other DNA sequences in this sample. The rearrangement uses TRBV5-1 and TRBJ2-1; D is unresolved. The V end lost 0 bases, the J end lost 4 bases, and 5 bases lay between the germline ends. Germline loops: CDR1 SGHRS, CDR2 YFSETQ. This CDR3 has 13 residues. Written as DNA, the CDR3 is TGCGCCAGCAGCTTGGAACAGTACAATGAGCAGTTCTTC. This sequence encodes CASSLEQYNEQFF.

This clone was detected only a few times. The chain is built from TRBV7-9 and TRBJ1-1; weak D call: TRBD1 (5 bases). Trimming removed 5 bases at V and 1 base at J, with 11 bases between. The V gene's germline CDR1 is SEHNR and CDR2 FQNEAQ (reference sequence). The CDR3 is 14 residues long. In nucleotides, the CDR3 is TGTGCCAGCAGCCTCGGGACCGAGAACACTGAAGCTTTCTTT. Amino acid sequence: CASSLGTENTEAFF. The full variable domain, completed using reference TRBV7-9 and TRBJ1-1, is DTGVSQNPRHKITKRGQNVTFRCDPISEHNRLYWYRQTLGQGPEFLTYFQNEAQLEKSRLLSDRFSAERPKGSFSTLEIQRTEQGDSAMYLCASSLGTENTEAFFGQGTRLTVV.

The table lists this clone with a count of one. The CDR3 sequence: CASSRTGENTEAFF. DNA of the CDR3: TGTGCCAGCAGCAGGACAGGGGAGAACACTGAAGCTTTCTTT. V and J are TRBV11-1 and TRBJ1-1; TRBD1 agrees at 9 bases. Unmatched junction bases numbered 2, after V lost 5 bases and J lost 1 base. Germline CDR1 and CDR2: SGHAT and FQDESV (reference sequence). CDR3 length: 14 residues.

This clone has more than one count but fewer than ten. This rearrangement joins TRBV10-3 to TRBJ2-3, with a tentative D call TRBD1 (6 bases). V lost 4 bases and J 4 bases, leaving 15 bases between the germline ends. Germline CDR1 reads ENHRY; CDR2 reads SYGVKD. This CDR3 is 15 amino acids long. The CDR3 DNA is TGTGCCATCAGTGGTGGGGGCCCTAGTGCAGATACGCAGTATTTT. This codes for CAISGGGPSADTQYF.

In this sample, this clone turned up a few times. The chain employs TRBV7-8 and TRBJ1-5, with D perhaps matching TRBD1 (5 bases). There are 14 residues in the CDR3. The germline V gene has CDR1 SGHVS and CDR2 FQNEAQ. Trimming stripped 7 bases from V and 4 bases from J, with 14 bases between. The CDR3 sequence: CASTMWGRNQPQHF. The CDR3 coding sequence is TGTGCCAGCACCATGTGGGGGAGGAATCAGCCCCAGCATTTT. Full variable domain (remainder filled in from reference TRBV7-8 and TRBJ1-5): GAGVSQSPRYKVAKRGQDVALRCDPISGHVSLFWYQQALGQGPEFLTYFQNEAQLDKSGLPSDRFFAERPEGSVSTLKIQRTQQEDSAVYLCASTMWGRNQPQHFGDGTRLSIL.

The chain couples TRBV11-2 to TRBJ2-6, with no clear D. This CDR3 has 14 amino acids. With 1 base removed from V and 4 bases from J, the gap between germline ends came to 5 bases. CDR1 is SGHAT, CDR2 FQNNGV, per germline. In DNA, the CDR3 is TGTGCCAGCAGCTTAGGGACGGGGGCCAACGTCCTGACTTTC. Translated: CASSLGTGANVLTF.

There are a few counts of this clone. The chain combines TRBV9 with TRBJ1-3; perhaps TRBD1 as D (6 bases). This CDR3 is built from 17 residues. Germline loops: CDR1 SGDLS, CDR2 YYNGEE. The V gene lost 3 bases and the J gene lost 0 bases, with 16 bases spanning the gap. The CDR3 nucleotides read TGTGCCAGCAGCGAGACGCTACAGGGCTTCTCTGGAAACACCATATATTTT. Translated, it gives CASSETLQGFSGNTIYF. Full variable domain (remainder filled in from reference TRBV9 and TRBJ1-3): DSGVTQTPKHLITATGQRVTLRCSPRSGDLSVYWYQQSLDQGLQFLIQYYNGEERAKGNILERFSAQQFPDLHSELNLSSLELGDSALYFCASSETLQGFSGNTIYFGEGSWLTVV.

The V and J genes are TRBV7-9 and TRBJ1-1, with D unclear. CDR3 length: 16 amino acids. Trimming took off 5 bases at V and 4 bases at J, with 20 bases between the two ends. The germline gives CDR1 SEHNR, CDR2 FQNEAQ (reference sequence). For the CDR3, the DNA is TGTGCCAGCAGCCCCCAAGGGCGGAGGAGCGGCACTGAAGCTTTCTTT. Its protein product is CASSPQGRRSGTEAFF.

This sequence joins TRBV6-5 and TRBJ2-7; a weak D match, TRBD1 (6 bases). Germline V gene data show CDR1 as MNHEY and CDR2 as SVGAGI. Trimming took off 6 bases at V and 3 bases at J, with 15 bases between the two ends. CDR3 length equals 14 residues. In nucleotides, the CDR3 is TGTGCCAGCAGACCCAAGGACAGACGCTACGAGCAGTACTTC. It specifies CASRPKDRRYEQYF.

CDR3 nucleotides: TGTGCCAGCAGCGTAGGACCGGGCCCTAGCTCCTACAATGAGCAGTTCTTC. Its protein is CASSVGPGPSSYNEQFF. The chain recombines TRBV9 with TRBJ2-1, with D uncertain. The CDR3 loop spans 17 amino acids. Germline CDR1 SGDLS, CDR2 YYNGEE. The V end lost 0 bases, the J end lost 0 bases, and 13 bases lay between the germline ends. The full variable domain, with the rest looked up from reference TRBV9 and TRBJ2-1, is DSGVTQTPKHLITATGQRVTLRCSPRSGDLSVYWYQQSLDQGLQFLIQYYNGEERAKGNILERFSAQQFPDLHSELNLSSLELGDSALYFCASSVGPGPSSYNEQFFGPGTRLTVL.

The rearrangement joins TRBV18 to TRBJ1-5; weak D call: TRBD1 (5 bases). Per the germline V gene, CDR1 is KGHSH and CDR2 is LQKENI. The CDR3 is 15 residues long. The germline V and J ends were trimmed by 1 base and 4 bases, with 11 bases remaining between them. In DNA form, the CDR3 reads TGTGCCAGCTCACCACAAGTTTGGGGGAATCAGCCCCAGCATTTT. This sequence encodes CASSPQVWGNQPQHF.

This clone was picked up a small number of times. The chain has TRBV7-2 and TRBJ2-7; D unclear. V lost 5 bases, J lost 4 bases, and 9 bases lay in between. Looked up from germline, CDR1 is SGHTA and CDR2 is FQGNSA. The CDR3 consists of 12 residues. CDR3 residues: CASSRTQYEQYF. CDR3 bases: TGTGCCAGCAGCCGTACACAGTACGAGCAGTACTTC.

In this sample, this clone turned up a few times. Other nucleotide sequences from this sample produce the same CDR3. The chain is built from TRBV19 and TRBJ2-3; D unclear. V lost 3 bases, J lost 2 bases, and 6 bases lay in between. Germline V gene sequence: CDR1 LNHDA, CDR2 SQIVND (reference sequence). The CDR3 consists of 13 residues. The CDR3 loop is CASSISHTDTQYF. DNA of the CDR3: TGTGCCAGTAGTATCAGCCACACAGATACGCAGTATTTT.

CDR3 in amino acids: CASSGGSNQPQHF. The DNA of the CDR3 is TGTGCCAGCAGTGGGGGTAGCAATCAGCCCCAGCATTTT. The genes are TRBV7-9 and TRBJ1-5, with D perhaps TRBD1 (5 bases). CDR3 size: 13 residues. Germline V CDR1 and CDR2: SEHNR, FQNEAQ (reference sequence). V lost 6 bases and J 0 bases, leaving 6 bases between the germline ends.

The rearrangement uses TRBV10-3 and TRBJ2-7; no firm D call. The V gene's germline CDR1 is ENHRY and CDR2 SYGVKD. V lost 2 bases to trimming and J lost 3 bases, with 11 bases between them. The CDR3 spans 14 residues. The CDR3, as DNA: TGTGCCATCAGTGAGGATGCAAGAATCTACGAGCAGTACTTC. Protein product: CAISEDARIYEQYF.

This chain uses TRBV5-5 with TRBJ2-5; D remains unclear. Germline CDR1 reads SGHKS; CDR2 reads YYEKEE (reference sequence). The CDR3 covers 13 residues. Trimming removed 1 base from V and 3 bases from J, with 7 bases in between. CDR3 in DNA: TGTGCCAGCAGCTTGATGGGGAAAGAGACCCAGTACTTC. It translates to CASSLMGKETQYF.

This clone was seen a handful of times. The sample carries other DNA sequences with the same CDR3. This sequence joins TRBV7-2 and TRBJ2-5, with D perhaps matching TRBD1 (7 bases). The CDR3 contains 13 residues. V was trimmed by 5 bases and J by 5 bases, leaving 12 bases between them. The germline CDR1 and CDR2 sequences are SGHTA and FQGNSA. The CDR3 coding sequence is TGTGCCAGCAGCCCAGGGGGGCGGGAGACCCAGTACTTC. Protein product: CASSPGGRETQYF.

The J gene is TRBJ2-1, the V gene TRBV7-9; 7 nucleotides agree with TRBD1. The V gene end was trimmed by 7 bases and the J gene end by 12 bases; junction bases not matched to a gene: 12. Per the germline V gene, CDR1 is SEHNR and CDR2 is FQNEAQ (reference sequence). The CDR3 is made up of 13 amino acids. The DNA of the CDR3 is TGTGCCAGCACAGACAGGGAACATGTATGGCAGTTCTTC. This translates into CASTDREHVWQFF.

The chain links TRBV6-5 to TRBJ1-1, with D uncertain. V was trimmed by 4 bases and J by 5 bases, leaving 8 bases between them. In germline, CDR1 is MNHEY, CDR2 SVGAGI. The CDR3 is made up of 12 amino acids. In DNA form, the CDR3 reads TGTGCCAGCAGTTCCGTCCGGACTGAAGCTTTCTTT. It encodes CASSSVRTEAFF.

This clone was counted between two and nine times. Other DNA sequences within the sample encode an identical CDR3. The J gene is TRBJ2-5, the V gene TRBV9; a possible D gene is TRBD1 (5 bases). V lost 0 bases to trimming and J lost 2 bases, with 5 bases between them. Germline V CDR1 and CDR2: SGDLS, YYNGEE. This CDR3 has 13 amino acids. In DNA form, the CDR3 reads TGTGCCAGCAGCGTAGGACAGCAAGAGACCCAGTACTTC. It yields the protein CASSVGQQETQYF.

The V gene is TRBV10-3, the J gene TRBJ2-3; 9 bases are a match to TRBD2. This CDR3 has 15 amino acids. The J segment lost 1 base and the V segment lost 6 bases, leaving 5 bases of the junction unmatched. In germline, CDR1 is ENHRY, CDR2 SYGVKD. The CDR3 DNA reads TGTGCCATCAGGGCGATAGCGGGGGGCACAGATACGCAGTATTTT. This codes for CAIRAIAGGTDTQYF.